The sequence of this TCR beta chain was determined in a study of T cells in Graves' hyperthyroidism and ophthalmopathy. Study conclusions and caveats: Expanded thyroid clonotypes (above 0.001) were mostly also found in blood. Ophthalmopathy was identified by the model a median approximately 6.9 months ahead of onset.

Amplification targeted TCR beta CDR3 regions from RNA transcripts. With the HTBI primer set, the TCR CDR3 went through a first round of RT-PCR. Via MiXCR, TCRdb re-called the multiplex PCR reads, giving one row per CDR3 protein. Of about 520,000 distinct CDR3 sequences in the sample, roughly a quarter were seen once. This clonotype was seen a few times. The antigen is unknown. The CDR3 length is 16 residues. The germline V and J ends were trimmed by 0 bases and 2 bases, with 10 bases remaining between them. In germline, CDR1 is MNHEY, CDR2 SVGAGI. The chain links TRBV6-5 to TRBJ2-2; TRBD1 might be the D (6 bases). Source material: blood. The clonotype comes from a woman aged 25 to 45 with Graves' ophthalmopathy. CDR3 in DNA: TGTGCCAGCAGTTACTCAGGGGGACCCAACACCGGGGAGCTGTTTTTT. Translating it yields CASSYSGGPNTGELFF.